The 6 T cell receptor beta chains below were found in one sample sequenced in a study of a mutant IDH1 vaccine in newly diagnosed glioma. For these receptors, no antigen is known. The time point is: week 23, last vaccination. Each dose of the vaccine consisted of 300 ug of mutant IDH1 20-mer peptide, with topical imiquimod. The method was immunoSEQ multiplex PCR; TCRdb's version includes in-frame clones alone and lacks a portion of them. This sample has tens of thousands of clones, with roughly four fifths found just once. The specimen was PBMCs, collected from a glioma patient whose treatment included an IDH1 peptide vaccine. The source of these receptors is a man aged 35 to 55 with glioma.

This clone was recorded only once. CDR3 sequence (DNA): TGTGCCAGCAGCCCGGGACTAGCGGGGGGGCGTGACACCGGGGAGCTGTTTTTT. This codes for CASSPGLAGGRDTGELFF. J is TRBJ2-2 and V is TRBV21-1; the table's D call TRBD2 went unverified against the DNA. TRBV21-1 is a known pseudogene. The CDR3 contains 18 residues.

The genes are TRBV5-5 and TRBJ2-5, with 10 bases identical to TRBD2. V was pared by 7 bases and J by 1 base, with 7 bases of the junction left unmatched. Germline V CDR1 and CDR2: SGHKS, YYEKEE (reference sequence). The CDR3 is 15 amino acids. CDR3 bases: TGTGCCAGCGGCCCGGCTAGCGGGGGCCAAGAGACCCAGTACTTC. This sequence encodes CASGPASGGQETQYF.

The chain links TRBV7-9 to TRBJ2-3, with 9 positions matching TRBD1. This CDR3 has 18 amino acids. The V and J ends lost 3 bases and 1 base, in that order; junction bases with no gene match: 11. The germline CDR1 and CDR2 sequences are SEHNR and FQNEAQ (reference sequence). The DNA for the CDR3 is TGTGCCAGCAGCTTCCAGGACAGGGGAATACCTCGCACAGATACGCAGTATTTT. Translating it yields CASSFQDRGIPRTDTQYF.

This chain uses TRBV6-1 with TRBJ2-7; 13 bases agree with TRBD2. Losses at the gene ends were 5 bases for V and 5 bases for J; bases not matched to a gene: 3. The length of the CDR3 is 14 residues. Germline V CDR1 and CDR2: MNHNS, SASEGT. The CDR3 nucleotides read TGTGCCAGCAGTCGGACTAGCGGGAGAGACGAGCAGTACTTC. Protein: CASSRTSGRDEQYF.

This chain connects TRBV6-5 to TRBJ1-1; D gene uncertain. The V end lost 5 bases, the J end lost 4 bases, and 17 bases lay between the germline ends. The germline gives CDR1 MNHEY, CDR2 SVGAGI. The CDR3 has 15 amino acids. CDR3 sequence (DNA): TGTGCCAGCAGTCCCCTTTCGATTGGTTTCACTGAAGCTTTCTTT. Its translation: CASSPLSIGFTEAFF.

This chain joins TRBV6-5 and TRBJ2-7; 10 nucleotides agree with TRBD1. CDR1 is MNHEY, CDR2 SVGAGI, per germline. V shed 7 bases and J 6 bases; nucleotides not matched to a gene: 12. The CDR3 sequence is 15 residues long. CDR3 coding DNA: TGTGCCAGCATTGCCTTCCCGGGACAGGGGCGCGAGCAGTACTTC. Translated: CASIAFPGQGREQYF.